The T cell receptor (beta chain) under discussion was sequenced for a study of blood T cells in healthy people across ages. The CDR3 has 14 residues. V dropped 6 bases and J dropped 8; count of bases not matched to a gene: 11. Germline CDR1 MNHNY, CDR2 SVGAGI (reference sequence). Alongside a J-beta primer mix, a sample-barcoded 5' primer served in a second PCR lasting about 6 to 12 cycles. A 12-random-nucleotide template-switch adaptor tagged each cDNA molecule. TCRdb fed the 5' RACE reads into MiXCR, producing one record per CDR3 protein. The sample shows more than 650,000 distinct CDR3 sequences, roughly 50% of them seen only once. Ranging in age from about 6 to 90, the donors were healthy Caucasian individuals from Russia. Extracted total RNA amounted to at least 5.5 micrograms for each sample.

Specimen: blood. The sequence derives from a man of 80 years or more in good health. The chain employs TRBV6-6 and TRBJ1-2, with TRBD1 identical over 8 bases. The CDR3 bases are TGTGCCAGCAGACCGGACAGGGAGTCAGGCGGCTACACCTTC. Translating it yields CASRPDRESGGYTF.